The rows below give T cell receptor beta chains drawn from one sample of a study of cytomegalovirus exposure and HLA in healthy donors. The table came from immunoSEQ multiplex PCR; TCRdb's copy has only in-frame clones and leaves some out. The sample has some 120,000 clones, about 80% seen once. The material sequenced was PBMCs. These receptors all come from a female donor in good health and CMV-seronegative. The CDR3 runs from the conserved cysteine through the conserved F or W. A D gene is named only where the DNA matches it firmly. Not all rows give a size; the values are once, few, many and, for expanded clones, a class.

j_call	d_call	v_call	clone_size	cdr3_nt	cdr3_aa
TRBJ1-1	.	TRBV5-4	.	TGTGCCAGCAGCTTGAGCATCTTGAACACTGAAGCTTTCTTT	CASSLSILNTEAFF
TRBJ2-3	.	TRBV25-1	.	TGTGCCAGCTTTAAGGGGGATACGCAGTATTTT	CASFKGDTQYF
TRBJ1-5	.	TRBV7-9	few	TGTGCCAGCAGCTTATACGGGGATCAGCCCCAGCATTTT	CASSLYGDQPQHF
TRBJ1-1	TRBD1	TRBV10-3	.	TGTGCCGTATCAGGGGGCCAGATCACTGAAGCTTTCTTT	CAVSGGQITEAFF
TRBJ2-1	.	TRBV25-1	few	TGTGCCAGCAGTGAAAGGGAGGTGGGTGAGCAGTTCTTC	CASSEREVGEQFF
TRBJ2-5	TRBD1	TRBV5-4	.	TGTGCCAGCAGCCGAGGGGAAGGGATGACAGGGGGTAAGACCCAGTACTTC	CASSRGEGMTGGKTQYF
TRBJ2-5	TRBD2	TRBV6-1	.	TGTGCCAGCAGTGCTCGGGCCTGGACTAGCGGGGGGTCCCAAGAGACCCAGTACTTC	CASSARAWTSGGSQETQYF
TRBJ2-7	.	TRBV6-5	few	TGTGCCAGCAGTGTGGCAGGGATCGGGTACGAGCAGTACTTC	CASSVAGIGYEQYF
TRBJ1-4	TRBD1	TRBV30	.	TGTGCCTGGGGCACGGGACAGCGGAATGAAAAACTGTTTTTT	CAWGTGQRNEKLFF
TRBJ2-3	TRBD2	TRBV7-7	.	TGTGCTAGCAGCTTAGGGCTAGCGGGGGCCTCTAGCACAGATACGCAGTATTTT	CASSLGLAGASSTDTQYF
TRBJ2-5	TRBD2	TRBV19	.	TGTGCCAGTAGCATAAGCGGGGGGGGCCAAGAGACCCAGTACTTC	CASSISGGGQETQYF
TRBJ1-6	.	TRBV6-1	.	TGTGCCAGCAGTGCAAACAGGGATTCGATTGGTTCACCCCTCCACTTT	CASSANRDSIGSPLHF
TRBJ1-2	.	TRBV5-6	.	TGTGCCAGCAGCTTGGCCGATGGCTACACCTTC	CASSLADGYTF
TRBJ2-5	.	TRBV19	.	TGTGCCAGTAGCCGGGGAAACCAAGAGACCCAGTACTTC	CASSRGNQETQYF
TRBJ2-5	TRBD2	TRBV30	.	TGTGCCTGGAGTGAGCTAGCGGGAAGGTTCCAAGAGACCCAGTACTTC	CAWSELAGRFQETQYF
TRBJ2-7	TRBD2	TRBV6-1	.	TGTGCCAGCCGTACTAGCGGGTCTTACAAGCAGTACTTC	CASRTSGSYKQYF
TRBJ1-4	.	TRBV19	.	TGCGCCAGTAGTAGGGACAATAATGAAAAACTGTTTTTT	CASSRDNNEKLFF
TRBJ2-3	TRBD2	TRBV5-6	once	TGTGCCAGCAGCCTTACAGCGGGGGGCACAGATACGCAGTATTTT	CASSLTAGGTDTQYF
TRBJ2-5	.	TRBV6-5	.	TGTGCCAGCAGTTACCCAGGGTTGGGGGAGACCCAGTACTTC	CASSYPGLGETQYF
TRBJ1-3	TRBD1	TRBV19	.	TGTGCCAGTAGTCTCGTTACAGGGGCTTCTTCTGGAAACACCATATATTTT	CASSLVTGASSGNTIYF
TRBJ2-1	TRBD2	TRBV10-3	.	TGTGCCATCAGCCCTCAGGGCGGGGGCTCCTACAATGAGCAGTTCTTC	CAISPQGGGSYNEQFF
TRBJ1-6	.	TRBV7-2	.	TGTGCCAGCAGCCCATCCTATAATTCACCCCTCCACTTT	CASSPSYNSPLHF
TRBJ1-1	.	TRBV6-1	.	TGTGCCAGCAGCCCAGGACGGGATAACACTGAAGCTTTCTTT	CASSPGRDNTEAFF
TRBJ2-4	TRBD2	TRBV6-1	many	TGTGCCAGCATATACCGAGACGGGGGGGGAAACATTCAGTACTTC	CASIYRDGGGNIQYF
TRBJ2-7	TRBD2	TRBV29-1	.	TGCAGCGTTGAGGGGGGGGAGCACTCCTACGAGCAGTACTTC	CSVEGGEHSYEQYF
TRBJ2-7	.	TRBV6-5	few	TGTGCCAGCAGTTATTCGGGTTTCGAGCAGTACTTC	CASSYSGFEQYF
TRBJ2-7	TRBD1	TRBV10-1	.	TGCGCCAGCAGCGATCCGGGACAGGGTTTCGAGCAGTACTTC	CASSDPGQGFEQYF
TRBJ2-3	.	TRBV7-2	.	TGTGCCAGCAGCGTCTACCTCAGGGTTGCAGATACGCAGTATTTT	CASSVYLRVADTQYF
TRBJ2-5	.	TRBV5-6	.	TGTGCCAGCAGCTTGGGGGCGGGTAGGGCTGAGACCCAGTACTTC	CASSLGAGRAETQYF
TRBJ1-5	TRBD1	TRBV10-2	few	TGCGCCAGCAGGGAGACAGGGAAGGATCAGCCCCAGCATTTT	CASRETGKDQPQHF
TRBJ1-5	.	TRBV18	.	TGTGCCAGCTCACTACTGACAGTTAGCAATCAGCCCCAGCATTTT	CASSLLTVSNQPQHF
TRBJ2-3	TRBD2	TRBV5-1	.	TGCGCCAGCAGCTTGGTTTTCGGGGGGGGGCCTTCTCCTACGCAGTATTTT	CASSLVFGGGPSPTQYF
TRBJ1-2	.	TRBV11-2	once	TGTGCCAGCAGCTTATTTCGTCTAAGTGGCGCTGCGGGCTATGGCTACACCTTC	CASSLFRLSGAAGYGYTF
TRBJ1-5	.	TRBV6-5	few	TGTGCCAGCGCCATTTATGAGTCCAATCAGCCCCAGCATTTT	CASAIYESNQPQHF
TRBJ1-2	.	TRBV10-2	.	TGCGCCAGCAGTCCACAGGGAGGGGGCTATGGCTACACCTTC	CASSPQGGGYGYTF
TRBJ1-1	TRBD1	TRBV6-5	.	TGTGCCAGCAGAGGACAGGAAACGAACACTGAAGCTTTCTTT	CASRGQETNTEAFF
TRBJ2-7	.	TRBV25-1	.	TGTGCCAGCAGTGAATTGGGGCCCAATTTCGAGCAGTACTTC	CASSELGPNFEQYF
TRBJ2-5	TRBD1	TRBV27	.	TGTGCCAGCAGTTCATCCGGGACAGCACAAGAGACCCAGTACTTC	CASSSSGTAQETQYF
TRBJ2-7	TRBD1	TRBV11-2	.	TGTGCCAGCAGCTTAGTGACAGGGCCCTACGAGCAGTACTTC	CASSLVTGPYEQYF
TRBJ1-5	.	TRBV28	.	TGTGCCAGCAGTTTCGGGGGGCAGAATCAGCCCCAGCATTTT	CASSFGGQNQPQHF
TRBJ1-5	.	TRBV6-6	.	TGTGCCAGCAGTTCCGCGGCTCAGCCCCAGCATTTT	CASSSAAQPQHF
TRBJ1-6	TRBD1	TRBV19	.	TGTGCCAGTAGTGAACAGGGGGCGAGCTCCTATAATTCACCCCTCCACTTT	CASSEQGASSYNSPLHF
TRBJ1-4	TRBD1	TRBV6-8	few	TGTGCCAGCAGGATATACAGGGGGCGGGAAAAACTGTTTTTT	CASRIYRGREKLFF
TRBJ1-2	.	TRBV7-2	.	TGTGCCAGCAGCTTAGTCCGGGGGGCGCCCTATGGCTACACCTTC	CASSLVRGAPYGYTF
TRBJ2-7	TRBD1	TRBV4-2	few	TGTGCCAGCAGCCATGGACAGGGGGACTACGAGCAGTACTTC	CASSHGQGDYEQYF
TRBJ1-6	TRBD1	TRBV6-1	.	TGTGCCAGCAGCGATAGGACAGGAGATAATTCACCCCTCCACTTT	CASSDRTGDNSPLHF
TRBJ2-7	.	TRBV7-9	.	TGTTCCAGCAGCTTATCATTCGGGGATTACGAGTGGCAGTACTTC	CSSSLSFGDYEWQYF
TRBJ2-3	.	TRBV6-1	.	TGTGCCAGCAGTGGAGAGGGGGGGGATACGCAGTATTTT	CASSGEGGDTQYF
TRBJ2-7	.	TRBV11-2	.	TGTGCCAGCAGCTTACGGTACAGCTACGAGCAGTACTTC	CASSLRYSYEQYF
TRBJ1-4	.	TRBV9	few	TGTGCCAGCAGCGTAGATGGGAGTGAAAAACTGTTTTTT	CASSVDGSEKLFF
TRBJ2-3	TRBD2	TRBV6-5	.	TGTGCCAGCAGTAAGACTAGCGGGGGTGGAGATACGCAGTATTTT	CASSKTSGGGDTQYF